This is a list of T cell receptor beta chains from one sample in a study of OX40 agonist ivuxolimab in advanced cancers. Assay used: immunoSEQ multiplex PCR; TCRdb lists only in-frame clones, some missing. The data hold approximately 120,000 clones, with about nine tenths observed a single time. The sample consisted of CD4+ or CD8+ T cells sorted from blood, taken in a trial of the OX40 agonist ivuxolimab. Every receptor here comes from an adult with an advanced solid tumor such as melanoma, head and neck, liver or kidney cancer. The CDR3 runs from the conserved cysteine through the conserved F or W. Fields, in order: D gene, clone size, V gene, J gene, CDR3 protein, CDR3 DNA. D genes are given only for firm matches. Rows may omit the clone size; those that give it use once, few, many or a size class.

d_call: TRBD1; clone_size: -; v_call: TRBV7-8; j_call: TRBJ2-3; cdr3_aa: CASSSPGQGLDTQYF; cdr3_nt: TGTGCCAGCAGCTCTCCGGGACAGGGGCTGGATACGCAGTATTTT
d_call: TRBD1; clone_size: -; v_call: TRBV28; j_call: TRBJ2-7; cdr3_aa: CASNRGEYEQYF; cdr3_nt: TGTGCCAGCAACAGGGGAGAGTACGAGCAGTACTTC
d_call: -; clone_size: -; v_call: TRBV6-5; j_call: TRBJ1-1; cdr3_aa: CASSYGGSMNTEAFF; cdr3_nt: TGTGCCAGCAGTTACGGGGGTTCCATGAACACTGAAGCTTTCTTT
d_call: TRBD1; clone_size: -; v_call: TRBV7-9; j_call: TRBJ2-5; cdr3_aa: CASSSQGAGETQYF; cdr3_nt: TGTGCCAGCAGCTCGCAGGGGGCCGGAGAGACCCAGTACTTC
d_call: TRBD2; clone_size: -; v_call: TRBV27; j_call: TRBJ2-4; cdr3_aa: CASSLLAGGSKNIQYF; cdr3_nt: TGTGCCAGCAGTTTATTAGCGGGAGGTTCCAAAAACATTCAGTACTTC
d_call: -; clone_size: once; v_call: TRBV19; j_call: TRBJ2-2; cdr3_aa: CASSASGTTNTGELFF; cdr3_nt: TGTGCCAGTAGCGCCTCCGGGACGACTAACACCGGGGAGCTGTTTTTT
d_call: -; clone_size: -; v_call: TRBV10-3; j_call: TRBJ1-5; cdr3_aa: CAISESGTNQPQHF; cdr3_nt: TGTGCCATCAGTGAGTCTGGGACAAATCAGCCCCAGCATTTT
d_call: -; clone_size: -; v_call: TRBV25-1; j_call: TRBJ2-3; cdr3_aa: CASSRPGHGDTQYF; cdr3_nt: TGTGCCAGCAGCCGCCCGGGGCACGGAGATACGCAGTATTTT
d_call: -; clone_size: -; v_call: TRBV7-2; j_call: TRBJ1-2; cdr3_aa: CASTPGPGDYGYTF; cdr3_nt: TGTGCCAGCACGCCCGGGCCTGGGGACTATGGCTACACCTTC
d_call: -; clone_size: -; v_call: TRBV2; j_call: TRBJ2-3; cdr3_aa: CASSRNAVSTDTQYF; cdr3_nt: TGTGCCAGCAGTCGAAACGCGGTTAGCACAGATACGCAGTATTTT
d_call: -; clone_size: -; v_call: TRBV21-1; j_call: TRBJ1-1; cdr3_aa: CASSTCRDGTEAFF; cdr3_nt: TGTGCCAGCAGCACGTGCAGGGACGGCACTGAAGCTTTCTTT
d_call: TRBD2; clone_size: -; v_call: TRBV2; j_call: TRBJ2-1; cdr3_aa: CASSGSGRGEQFF; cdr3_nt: TGTGCCAGCAGTGGAAGCGGGAGGGGGGAGCAGTTCTTC
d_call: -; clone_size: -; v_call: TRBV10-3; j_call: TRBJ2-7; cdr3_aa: CAISPGRGFFDEQYF; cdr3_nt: TGTGCCATCAGCCCGGGCAGGGGCTTTTTCGACGAGCAGTACTTC
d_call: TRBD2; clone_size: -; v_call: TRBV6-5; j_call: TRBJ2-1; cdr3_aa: CASSYSREKQFF; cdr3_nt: TGTGCCAGCAGTTACTCGCGGGAGAAGCAGTTCTTC
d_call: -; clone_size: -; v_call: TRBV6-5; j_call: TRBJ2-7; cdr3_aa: CASRGAGREQYF; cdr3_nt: TGTGCCAGCCGGGGGGCGGGGCGCGAGCAGTACTTC
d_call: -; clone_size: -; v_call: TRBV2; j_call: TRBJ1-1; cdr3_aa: CASSEGNTEAFF; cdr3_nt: TGTGCCAGCAGTGAGGGGAACACTGAAGCTTTCTTT
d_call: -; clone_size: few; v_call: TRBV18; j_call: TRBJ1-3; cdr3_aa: CASSTTDGNTIYF; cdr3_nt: TGTGCCAGCTCAACGACAGATGGAAACACCATATATTTT
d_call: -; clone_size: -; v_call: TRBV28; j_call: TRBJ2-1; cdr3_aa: CASSLVGYNEQFF; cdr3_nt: TGTGCCAGCAGTTTAGTCGGGTACAATGAGCAGTTCTTC
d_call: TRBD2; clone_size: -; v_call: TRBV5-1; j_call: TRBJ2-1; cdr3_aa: CASSETSGNYNEQFF; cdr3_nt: TGCGCCAGCAGCGAGACTAGCGGCAATTACAATGAGCAGTTCTTC
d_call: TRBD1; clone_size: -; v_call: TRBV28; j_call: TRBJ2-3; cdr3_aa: CASSRQGNPDTQYF; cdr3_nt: TGTGCCAGCAGTCGACAGGGTAATCCAGATACGCAGTATTTT
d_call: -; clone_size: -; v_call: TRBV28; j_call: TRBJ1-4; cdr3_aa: CASNLATNEKLFF; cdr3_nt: TGTGCCAGCAACCTTGCAACTAATGAAAAACTGTTTTTT
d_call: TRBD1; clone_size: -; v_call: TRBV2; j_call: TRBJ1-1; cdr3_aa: CASGGQGLTEAFF; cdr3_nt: TGTGCCAGCGGGGGACAGGGTTTAACTGAAGCTTTCTTT
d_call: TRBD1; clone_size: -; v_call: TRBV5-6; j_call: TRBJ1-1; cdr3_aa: CASSAGTGGLSTEAFF; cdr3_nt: TGTGCCAGCAGCGCAGGGACAGGGGGGCTTAGCACTGAAGCTTTCTTT
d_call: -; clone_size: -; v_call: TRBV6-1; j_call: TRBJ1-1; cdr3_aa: CASSEFKANTEAFF; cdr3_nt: TGTGCCAGCAGTGAATTCAAAGCGAACACTGAAGCTTTCTTT
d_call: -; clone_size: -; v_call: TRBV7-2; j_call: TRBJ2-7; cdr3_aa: CASSLPPYEQYF; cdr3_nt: TGTGCCAGCAGCCTACCCCCCTACGAGCAGTACTTC
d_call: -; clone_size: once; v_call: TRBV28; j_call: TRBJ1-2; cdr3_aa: CASRDSLANYGYTF; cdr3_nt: TGTGCCAGCAGGGACAGTTTAGCTAACTATGGCTACACCTTC
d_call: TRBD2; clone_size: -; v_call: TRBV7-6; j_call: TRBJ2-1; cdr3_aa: CASSPRLAGTRDEQFF; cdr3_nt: TGTGCCAGCAGCCCAAGACTAGCGGGAACGCGGGATGAGCAGTTCTTC
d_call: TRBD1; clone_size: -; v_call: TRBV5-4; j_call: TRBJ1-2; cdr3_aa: CASSSGQANYGYTF; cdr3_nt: TGTGCCAGCAGCTCGGGACAGGCGAACTATGGCTACACCTTC